These T cell receptor beta chains were read from a single sample in a study of control samples from healthy donors and cancer patients. Some clones are missing from TCRdb's copy, which holds only in-frame ones; the method was immunoSEQ multiplex PCR. The sample gives 390,000 or so clones, approximately 90% of which show up once; about 6.3% is in the top ten. The sequencing sample was made of PBMCs. These receptor sequences come from a man between 35 and 55 years old with head and neck cancer. The CDR3 runs from the conserved cysteine through the conserved F or W. Fields, in order: J gene, D gene, clone size, V gene, CDR3 length, CDR3 protein, CDR3 DNA. A D gene is named only where the DNA matches it firmly. Rows may omit the clone size; those that give it use once, few, many or a size class.

TRBJ1-5	-	-	TRBV4-3	15	CASSQDVSGNQPQHF	TGCGCCAGCAGCCAAGATGTGTCAGGAAATCAGCCCCAGCATTTT
TRBJ2-7	-	-	TRBV5-4	15	CASSLDGGATREQYF	TGTGCCAGCAGCTTGGATGGGGGCGCGACACGCGAGCAGTACTTC
TRBJ2-7	TRBD2	-	TRBV5-1	15	CASTGLTGGYVEQYF	TGCGCCTCCACGGGTCTGACCGGGGGGTACGTGGAGCAGTACTTC
TRBJ1-2	-	-	TRBV30	13	CAWMGGHYYGYTF	TGTGCCTGGATGGGGGGGCACTACTATGGCTACACCTTC
TRBJ1-1	-	-	TRBV7-9	15	CASSPQRALNTEAFF	TGTGCCAGCAGCCCTCAGAGAGCGTTGAACACTGAAGCTTTCTTT
TRBJ2-7	-	-	TRBV20-1	12	CSASLQSYEQYF	TGCAGTGCTAGTCTGCAGTCCTACGAGCAGTACTTC
TRBJ1-1	-	few	TRBV28	10	CASSRREAFF	TGTGCCAGCAGCCGGCGAGAAGCTTTCTTT
TRBJ1-5	TRBD1	-	TRBV30	14	CAWSVGTGPKPQHF	TGTGCCTGGAGTGTAGGGACAGGGCCAAAGCCCCAGCATTTT
TRBJ2-1	TRBD2	-	TRBV27	15	CASSIRLAGDNEQFF	TGTGCCAGCAGTATAAGACTAGCGGGGGATAATGAGCAGTTCTTC
TRBJ2-1	TRBD1	-	TRBV10-2	16	CASSPLGTGPYNEQFF	TGCGCCAGCAGTCCCCTTGGGACAGGGCCCTACAATGAGCAGTTCTTC
TRBJ2-7	TRBD2	-	TRBV20-1	13	CSASGGRNYEQYF	TGCAGTGCTAGTGGCGGGAGGAACTACGAGCAGTACTTC
TRBJ2-7	TRBD1	-	TRBV30	15	CAWSVRDRGTYEQYF	TGTGCCTGGAGTGTACGGGACAGGGGGACCTACGAGCAGTACTTC
TRBJ2-7	-	-	TRBV11-2	17	CASSLGVGGYSSYEQYF	TGTGCCAGCAGCTTAGGGGTGGGCGGATATAGCTCCTACGAGCAGTACTTC
TRBJ1-2	-	-	TRBV19	15	CASSAGGAGNYGYTF	TGTGCCAGTAGTGCGGGGGGCGCGGGTAACTATGGCTACACCTTC
TRBJ1-2	-	-	TRBV6-2/TRBV6-3	14	CASSYSMGAGGYTF	TGTGCCAGCAGTTACTCGATGGGGGCGGGAGGCTACACCTTC